This entry concerns a single TCR beta chain. TCRdb's copy holds only in-frame clones and misses some; the assay was immunoSEQ multiplex PCR. Of around 100,000 clones in the sample, more than 85% are singletons; the top ten hold approximately 2%. This sample is part of a study of blood T cell repertoires in COVID-19. This TCR derives from a man aged 45-65 years with active COVID-19. Specimen: peripheral blood.

The CDR3, as DNA: TGTGCCAGCAGCTTGATACAATACAATGAGCAGTTCTTC. Residues: CASSLIQYNEQFF. This rearrangement joins TRBV5-6 to TRBJ2-1, with D unclear. Trimming pared 1 base from V and 4 bases from J, leaving 6 bases between. CDR1 SGHDT and CDR2 YYEEEE come from the germline V gene. The CDR3 covers 13 residues.